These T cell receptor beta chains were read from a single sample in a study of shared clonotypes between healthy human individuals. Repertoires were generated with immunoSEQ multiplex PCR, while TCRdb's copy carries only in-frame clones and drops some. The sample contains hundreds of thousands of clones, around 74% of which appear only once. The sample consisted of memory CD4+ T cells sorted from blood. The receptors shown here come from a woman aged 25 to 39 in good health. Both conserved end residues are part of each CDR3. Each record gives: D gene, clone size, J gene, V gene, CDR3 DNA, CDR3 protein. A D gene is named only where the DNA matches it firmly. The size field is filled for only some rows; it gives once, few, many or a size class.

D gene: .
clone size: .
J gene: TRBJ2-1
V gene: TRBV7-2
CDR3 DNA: TGTGCCAGCAGCCCTCGGGACCGACGTGGGGGTGAGCAGTTCTTC
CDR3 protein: CASSPRDRRGGEQFF

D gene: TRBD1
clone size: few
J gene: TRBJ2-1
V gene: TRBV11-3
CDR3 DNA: TGTGCCAGCAGCCCTTCCCATGACAGGGGACGCTACAATGAGCAGTTCTTC
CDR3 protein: CASSPSHDRGRYNEQFF

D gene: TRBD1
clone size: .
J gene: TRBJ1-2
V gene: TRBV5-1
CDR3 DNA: TGCGCCAGCAGCGGCTGGGACAGTAACTATGGCTACACCTTC
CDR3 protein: CASSGWDSNYGYTF

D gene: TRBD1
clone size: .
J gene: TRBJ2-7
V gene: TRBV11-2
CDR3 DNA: TGTGCCAGCAGCTTAGGACAGGGCCACGAGCAGTACTTC
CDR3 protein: CASSLGQGHEQYF

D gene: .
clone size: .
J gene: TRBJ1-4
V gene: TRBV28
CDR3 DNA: TGTGCCAGCAGTATGATCGGGGCTAATGAAAAACTGTTTTTT
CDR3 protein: CASSMIGANEKLFF

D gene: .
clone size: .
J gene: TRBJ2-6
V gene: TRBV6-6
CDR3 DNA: TGTGCCAGCAGTTACTCGAGGGGCTCTGGGGCCAACGTCCTGACTTTC
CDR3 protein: CASSYSRGSGANVLTF

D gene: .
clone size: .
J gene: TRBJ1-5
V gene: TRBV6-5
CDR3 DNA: TGTGCCAGCAGTTACGACAACAATCAGCCCCAGCATTTT
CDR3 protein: CASSYDNNQPQHF

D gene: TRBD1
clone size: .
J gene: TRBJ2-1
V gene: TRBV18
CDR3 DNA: TGTGCCAGCTCACCCTTTAAGGGGGCCCATGAGCAGTTCTTC
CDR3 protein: CASSPFKGAHEQFF

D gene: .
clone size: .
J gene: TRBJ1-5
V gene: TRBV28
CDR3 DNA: TGTGCCAGCAGGGATACAGGGCGCGGGCGGCAGCCCCAGCATTTT
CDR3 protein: CASRDTGRGRQPQHF

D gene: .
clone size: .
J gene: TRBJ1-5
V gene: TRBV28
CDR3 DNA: TGTGCCAGCAGTCCCTCCAGGGGACAAGGCCAGCCCCAGCATTTT
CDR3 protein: CASSPSRGQGQPQHF

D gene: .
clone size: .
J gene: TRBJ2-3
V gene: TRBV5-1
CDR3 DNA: TGCGCCAGCAGCAGGGGGAGGGAAGATACGCAGTATTTT
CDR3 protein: CASSRGREDTQYF

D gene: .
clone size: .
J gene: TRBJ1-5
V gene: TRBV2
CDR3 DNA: TGTGCCAGCAGTGTACTCCTCGAGGCGCCCCAGCATTTT
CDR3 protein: CASSVLLEAPQHF

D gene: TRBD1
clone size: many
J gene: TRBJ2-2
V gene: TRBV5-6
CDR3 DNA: TGTGCCAGCAGCTGGAGGGACAGGGCCACCGGGGAGCTGTTTTTT
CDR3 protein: CASSWRDRATGELFF

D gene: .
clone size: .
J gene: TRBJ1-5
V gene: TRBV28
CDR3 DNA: TGTGCCAGCAGTTTCGCGGGTAGCAATCAGCCCCAGCATTTT
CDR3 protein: CASSFAGSNQPQHF

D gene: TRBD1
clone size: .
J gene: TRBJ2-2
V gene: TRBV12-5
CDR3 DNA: TGTGCTAGTGGTCAACAGGGGGCGAGGACCGGGGAGCTGTTTTTT
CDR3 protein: CASGQQGARTGELFF

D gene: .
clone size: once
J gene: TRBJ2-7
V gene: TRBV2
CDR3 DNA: TGTGCCAGCAGATCGGAGGGCTCCTACGAGCAGTACTTC
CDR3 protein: CASRSEGSYEQYF

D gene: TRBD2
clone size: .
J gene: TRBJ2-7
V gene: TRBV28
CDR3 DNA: TGTGCCAGTAGACTAGCGGGAGTCAGCGAGCAGTACTTC
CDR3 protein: CASRLAGVSEQYF

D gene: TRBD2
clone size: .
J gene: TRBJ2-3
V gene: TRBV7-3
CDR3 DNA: TGTGCCAGCAGCCCAGGGACTAGCGGAGCCACAGATACGCAGTATTTT
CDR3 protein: CASSPGTSGATDTQYF

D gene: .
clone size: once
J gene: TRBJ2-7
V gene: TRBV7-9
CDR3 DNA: TGTGCCAGCAGCTTACCTGAGCACGAGCAGTACTTC
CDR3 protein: CASSLPEHEQYF

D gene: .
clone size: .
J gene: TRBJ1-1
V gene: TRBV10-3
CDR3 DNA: TGTGCCATCAGTGGGAGGGCGAACACTGAAGCTTTCTTT
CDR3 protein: CAISGRANTEAFF

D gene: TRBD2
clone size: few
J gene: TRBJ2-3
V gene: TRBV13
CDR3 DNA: TGTGCCAGCAGGCTCCCCCTCACTAGCGGGGTACGACCGCAGTATTTT
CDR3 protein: CASRLPLTSGVRPQYF

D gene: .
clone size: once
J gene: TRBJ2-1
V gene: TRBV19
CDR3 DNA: TGTGCCAGTAGTACGGCCGGTATTACTGAGCAGTTCTTC
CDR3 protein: CASSTAGITEQFF

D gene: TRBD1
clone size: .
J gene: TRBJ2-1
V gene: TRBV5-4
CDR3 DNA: TGTGCCAGCAGCTGGGGGGGACAGGGGGCCAATGAGCAGTTCTTC
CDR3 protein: CASSWGGQGANEQFF

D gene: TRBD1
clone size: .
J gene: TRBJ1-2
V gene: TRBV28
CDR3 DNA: TGTGCCAGCAGGCAGGGGGCGAGGAACTATGGCTACACCTTC
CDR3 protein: CASRQGARNYGYTF

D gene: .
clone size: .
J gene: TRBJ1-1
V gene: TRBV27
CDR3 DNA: TGTGCCAGCAGTTCCGCAGGAGAGGGTAACACTGAAGCTTTCTTT
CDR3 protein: CASSSAGEGNTEAFF

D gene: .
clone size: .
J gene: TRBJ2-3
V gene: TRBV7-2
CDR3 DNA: TGTGCCAGCAGCTTAAGCGTAGGCACGCAGTATTTT
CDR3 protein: CASSLSVGTQYF

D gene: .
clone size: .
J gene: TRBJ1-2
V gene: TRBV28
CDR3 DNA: TGTGCCAGCACCCCCGGAGGAGTCTTCTATGGCTACACCTTC
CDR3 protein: CASTPGGVFYGYTF

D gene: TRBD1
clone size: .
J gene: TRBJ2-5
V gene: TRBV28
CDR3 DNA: TGTGCCAGCAGTTTTGGGACAGCAATGGGAGAGCAGTACTTC
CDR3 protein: CASSFGTAMGEQYF